What follows are 21 T cell receptor beta chains derived from one specimen sequenced in a study of blood T cell repertoires in COVID-19. Assay used: immunoSEQ multiplex PCR; TCRdb lists only in-frame clones, some missing. The table includes 90,000 or so clones, 72% detected once. The specimen was peripheral blood. The receptors here all came from a woman of 80 years or more with acute or convalescent COVID-19.

This clone has just a few counts. This chain links TRBV5-8 with TRBJ1-1, with D possibly matching TRBD1 (6 bases). CDR3 length: 14 residues. Trimming left V 0 bases short and J 12 bases short, with 18 bases between. CDR1 SGHTS and CDR2 YDEGEE come from the germline V gene. CDR3 loop: CASSLEWTAPESFF. The CDR3 region has the DNA TGTGCCAGCAGCTTGGAGTGGACAGCGCCAGAATCTTTCTTT.

The CDR3, as DNA: TGTGCCAGCAGCTTGGGACTAGCGGGGACTCAAGGACAGTTCTTC. Protein product: CASSLGLAGTQGQFF. The chain combines TRBV7-2 with TRBJ2-1; the match to TRBD2 covers 13 bases. The CDR3 is made up of 15 amino acids. The germline CDR1 and CDR2 sequences are SGHTA and FQGNSA. J gave up 13 bases and V 3 bases, and 9 bases lay outside the gene matches.

This clone turned up a few times. The rearrangement uses TRBV5-1 and TRBJ2-3; no definite D call. The length of the CDR3 is 15 residues. The V gene's germline CDR1 is SGHRS and CDR2 YFSETQ. V dropped 1 base and J dropped 4 bases, with 13 bases sitting between them. CDR3 nucleotides: TGCGCCAGCAGCTTGCACGGTTCCGAGGCAGATACGCAGTATTTT. Encoded protein: CASSLHGSEADTQYF.

This clone was seen more than once but under ten times. This chain links TRBV5-1 with TRBJ2-1; D possibly corresponds to TRBD1 (6 bases). This CDR3 has 16 residues. Germline V gene data show CDR1 as SGHRS and CDR2 as YFSETQ. Deletions cut 2 bases from V and 2 bases from J, with 14 bases between. The DNA for the CDR3 is TGCGCCAGCAGCTTACGACCAGGGGACCCCTACAATGAGCAGTTCTTC. Amino acid sequence: CASSLRPGDPYNEQFF.

The J gene is TRBJ1-6, the V gene TRBV28, with TRBD1 matching 9 bases. The CDR3 contains 12 residues. The V segment lost 10 bases and the J segment 7 bases; nucleotides outside the gene matches: 2. The germline CDR1 and CDR2 sequences are MDHEN and SYDVKM. The CDR3 region has the DNA TGTGCCATACAGGGGGCGAATTCACCCCTCCACTTT. This sequence encodes CAIQGANSPLHF.

V is TRBV27 and J is TRBJ2-7; TRBD1 matches 7 bases. Germline V gives CDR1 MNHEY, CDR2 SMNVEV (reference sequence). J gave up 1 base and V 2 bases, and 2 bases lay outside the gene matches. The CDR3 runs 14 residues. CDR3 nucleotides: TGTGCCAGCAGTTTAACAGGGGCATCCTACGAGCAGTACTTC. This codes for CASSLTGASYEQYF.

The chain recombines TRBV5-1 with TRBJ2-7; D may be TRBD1 (6 bases). The CDR3 has 14 residues. Germline V lookup: CDR1 SGHRS, CDR2 YFSETQ. With 4 bases removed from V and 3 bases from J, the gap between germline ends came to 14 bases. The CDR3 DNA reads as TGCGCCAGCAGCCCTGGGACAACTTTCTACGAGCAGTACTTC. This sequence encodes CASSPGTTFYEQYF. The full variable domain, its missing parts supplied by reference TRBV5-1 and TRBJ2-7, is KAGVTQTPRYLIKTRGQQVTLSCSPISGHRSVSWYQQTPGQGLQFLFEYFSETQRNKGNFPGRFSGRQFSNSRSEMNVSTLELGDSALYLCASSPGTTFYEQYFGPGTRLTVT.

J is TRBJ2-3 and V is TRBV7-8, with D unclear. Germline CDR1 and CDR2: SGHVS and FQNEAQ. With 1 base removed from V and 4 bases from J, the gap between germline ends came to 6 bases. The CDR3 has 13 amino acids. This CDR3 reads CASSLVLPDTQYF. The CDR3, as DNA: TGTGCCAGCAGCTTAGTCCTCCCAGATACGCAGTATTTT.

The chain joins TRBV18 to TRBJ2-3; D is possibly TRBD2 (5 bases). Germline V lookup: CDR1 KGHSH, CDR2 LQKENI. Trimming pared 1 base from V and 2 bases from J, leaving 10 bases between. The CDR3 spans 15 residues. Here the CDR3 reads CASSPLASYTDTQYF. DNA of the CDR3: TGTGCCAGCTCACCACTAGCGTCTTACACAGATACGCAGTATTTT.

This clone was recorded only once. This CDR3 reads CASSPITQGAYGYTF. CDR3 DNA sequence: TGTGCCAGCAGCCCGATAACCCAGGGCGCATATGGCTACACCTTC. The genes are TRBV5-4 and TRBJ1-2; possibly TRBD1 for D (5 bases). Trimming removed 4 bases from V and 5 bases from J, with 18 bases in between. Germline lookup yields CDR1 SGHNT and CDR2 YYREEE (reference sequence). The CDR3 consists of 15 residues. The complete variable domain, with remaining parts taken from reference TRBV5-4 and TRBJ1-2, reads ETGVTQSPTHLIKTRGQQVTLRCSSQSGHNTVSWYQQALGQGPQFIFQYYREEENGRGNFPPRFSGLQFPNYSSELNVNALELDDSALYLCASSPITQGAYGYTFGSGTRLTVV.

J is TRBJ1-1 and V is TRBV29-1; 12 nucleotides agree with TRBD1. Germline CDR1 SQVTM, CDR2 ANQGSEA. This CDR3 comprises 15 residues. V shed 3 bases, J shed 1 base, and the junction held 3 bases outside the gene matches. Here the CDR3 reads CSVDGTGGKNTEAFF. The CDR3 DNA is TGCAGCGTTGACGGGACAGGGGGCAAGAACACTGAAGCTTTCTTT.

The chain employs TRBV5-1 and TRBJ2-6, with D uncertain. The V and J ends lost 2 bases and 0 bases respectively, with 6 bases between them. Germline values: CDR1 SGHRS, CDR2 YFSETQ. This CDR3 has 15 amino acids. CDR3 in amino acids: CASSLSGSGANVLTF. DNA of the CDR3: TGCGCCAGCAGCTTATCAGGCTCTGGGGCCAACGTCCTGACTTTC.

The chain links TRBV28 to TRBJ2-3, with 7 bases identical to TRBD1. V was pared by 6 bases and J by 2 bases, with 8 bases of the junction left unmatched. CDR3 size: 15 residues. Per germline, CDR1 MDHEN and CDR2 SYDVKM. Here the CDR3 DNA reads TGTGCCAGCAGCCCTGGACAGGAATACACAGATACGCAGTATTTT. The encoded protein is CASSPGQEYTDTQYF.

The chain has TRBV5-6 and TRBJ1-2; TRBD1 is a possible D gene (5 bases). The germline V gene has CDR1 SGHDT and CDR2 YYEEEE. With 3 bases removed from V and 3 bases from J, the gap between germline ends came to 6 bases. The CDR3 spans 12 residues. CDR3 in DNA: TGTGCCAGCAGCTCGGGGGACTATGGCTACACCTTC. Translated: CASSSGDYGYTF.

The chain has TRBV12-3 or TRBV12-4 and TRBJ2-7, with D maybe TRBD1 (5 bases). V lost 1 base and J 8 bases, leaving 9 bases between the germline ends. This CDR3 has 12 residues. The CDR3 DNA reads TGTGCCAGCAGTTTAGGCAGGGATAAGCAGTACTTC. Its translation is CASSLGRDKQYF.

This rearrangement joins TRBV5-5 to TRBJ2-3; TRBD2 matches at 10 bases. The germline CDR1 and CDR2 sequences are SGHKS and YYEKEE (reference sequence). The CDR3 has 17 residues. V shed 6 bases, J shed 6 bases, and the junction held 16 bases outside the gene matches. DNA for the CDR3: TGTGCCAGCACCCCCTCGGCTAGCGGGGGCTCTAGGGATACGCAGTATTTT. The encoded protein is CASTPSASGGSRDTQYF.

The sample holds a few counts of this clone. This rearrangement joins TRBV4-1 to TRBJ2-7; 9 bases align to TRBD2. Unmatched junction bases numbered 8, after V lost 1 base and J lost 4 bases. The CDR3 has 16 residues. CDR1 is MGHRA, CDR2 YSYEKL, per germline. DNA of the CDR3: TGCGCCAGCAGCCAAGCTGGGGCGGGGGGGTTTTACGAGCAGTACTTC. Its protein is CASSQAGAGGFYEQYF.

The V gene is TRBV7-3, the J gene TRBJ2-3; TRBD2 is a possible D gene (7 bases). The germline V and J ends were trimmed by 5 bases and 3 bases, with 18 bases remaining between them. The germline CDR1 and CDR2 sequences are SGHTA and FQGTGA. This CDR3 has 16 residues. CDR3 sequence (DNA): TGTGCCAGCAGCCCCTACGTGGGGGGGCCAACAGATACGCAGTATTTT. This codes for CASSPYVGGPTDTQYF.

The rearrangement uses TRBV4-3 and TRBJ1-5; 7 bases are a match to TRBD1. This CDR3 comprises 17 residues. The germline gives CDR1 LGHNA, CDR2 YSLEER. V lost 4 bases and J lost 6; bases outside the gene matches: 15. The CDR3 region is CASSRTGAAVPGQPQHF. CDR3 sequence (DNA): TGCGCCAGCAGCCGAACAGGGGCCGCAGTCCCTGGTCAGCCCCAGCATTTT.

This chain links TRBV15 with TRBJ2-3; D perhaps matches TRBD2 (6 bases). Germline V lookup: CDR1 LNHNV, CDR2 YYDKDF (reference sequence). With 8 bases removed from V and 6 bases from J, the gap between germline ends came to 12 bases. CDR3 length: 12 amino acids. The CDR3 region is CATSGGGDTQYF. CDR3 in DNA: TGTGCCACCTCCGGAGGAGGGGATACGCAGTATTTT.

The chain recombines TRBV11-2 with TRBJ1-2; D remains unclear. Per germline, CDR1 SGHAT and CDR2 FQNNGV. The V end lost 4 bases, the J end lost 8 bases, and 17 bases lay between the germline ends. The CDR3 extends over 14 amino acids. This CDR3 is CASSSRDPRTGYTF. CDR3 coding DNA: TGTGCCAGCAGCTCCCGGGATCCAAGGACGGGCTACACCTTC.